The T cell receptor beta chain under discussion was sequenced for a study of T cells in localized non-small cell lung cancer (dated by TCRdb to the early 2020s). With respect to the entire study: Comparing tumors with uninvolved tumor-adjacent lungs, the study looked at the T cell repertoires of hundreds of patients with early-stage NSCLC. The cohort consisted of around 250 treatment-naive NSCLC patients whose localized lung tumors had been resected. NSCLC patients had a mean age of around 61 years, and approximately 140 were male and nearly 110 female.

The immunoSEQ Assay was used to sequence TCR beta CDR3 regions from DNA. The original methods were these. T cell density was computed as TCR beta template counts normalized to usable DNA estimated by amplifying housekeeping genes. The preseqR package was used to estimate richness by extrapolating to 400,000 templates for PBMC samples and to 120,000 templates for tissue samples. Clonality was calculated as one minus Pielou's evenness. Tissue-enriched TCRs were identified by differential abundance testing using productive amino-acid clonotypes, minimum total count 5 and alpha 0.1. Repertoire overlap between compartments was quantified with the Jaccard Index and Morisita Overlap Index. GLIPH clustered TCR beta CDR3s with public tetramer-defined viral CDR3s; viral motifs required at least three viral sequences plus V-gene enrichment. What TCRdb holds here is the immuneACCESS table cut down to in-frame rearrangements. Part of the clones is not present; checked against another copy, under half of the missing clones reflect an unresolved V gene, and the others are unexplained. The DNA was the basis for D and trimming; V, J and clone size are from that table. This sample holds roughly 35,000 clones; 92% were observed only once. Approximately 2% of the sample is held by the ten biggest clonotypes.

Including the terminal cysteine and phenylalanine, the CDR3 comprises 11 residues. The sequence is cut down to CDR3 DNA, 33 bases in frame from base 1. Based on the germline V gene, the CDR1 and CDR2 sequences are SGHTA and FQGNSA. At diagnosis, tumor, uninvolved tumor-adjacent lung and peripheral blood were collected and then preserved as a mix of FFPE and fresh-frozen material. Blood samples were analyzed as peripheral blood mononuclear cells for TCR repertoire profiling. The paper's findings and limits, for the study overall: The highest T cell clonality was observed in uninvolved tumor-adjacent lung, where clonality exceeded that of tumor, suggesting that antigenic responses were more focused in uninvolved tumor-adjacent lung. Longer overall survival was associated with higher blood T cell density, whereas shorter survival was associated with higher adjacent-lung clonality. Because multi-region sequencing of the tumors was not done, intratumor heterogeneity could not be ruled out. A median of roughly 60 of the top 100 tumor clones were detected in paired uninvolved adjacent lung, and 25 to 35 of these tumor clones were also found among the top 100 clones of the paired uninvolved adjacent lung. Since the design was exploratory, TCR variables were selected using unadjusted p-values with no false-discovery rate correction.

With respect to this clone: What antigen it recognizes has not been identified. The junction differs from germline at one of its ends, possibly a read error.

The chain couples TRBV7-2 to TRBJ2-1; the D segment could be TRBD2, given 7 matching bases. This TCR derives from a female donor older than 55 with stage I lung adenocarcinoma. This specimen was peripheral blood, taken before any cancer treatment. The CDR3 reads as follows: CASSFRGALVF. The DNA sequence reads TGTGCCAGCAGCTTCCGGGGGGCACTTGTCTTC.